This T cell receptor (beta chain) emerged from a study of cytomegalovirus exposure and HLA in healthy donors. Study at large: Early on, a data release was issued that held 80 million or so unique TCRs from HLA-typed donors.

Study results and limitations: In a later analysis, specific HLA alleles were associated with around 17,000 TCR beta sequences at a 0.05 false discovery rate. The presence/absence work took it that sequencing depth was about the same across donors. TCR beta V- and J-gene trimming was later associated with a missense DCLRE1C variant.

60 Vbeta and 13 Jbeta primers were used in PCR. The table came from immunoSEQ multiplex PCR; TCRdb's copy has only in-frame clones and leaves some out. The sample consists of 100,000 or so clones, 60% to 80% of them appearing once. The CDR3 has 14 amino acids. V shed 0 bases and J shed 9 bases, with 12 bases lying between them. CDR1 and CDR2 (germline): SNHLY, FYNNEI. On this clone itself: The antigen is unknown.

This chain connects TRBV2 to TRBJ1-3; the D gene is possibly TRBD1 (5 bases). The sequenced material came from PBMCs. The TCR originated in a woman aged 35 to 49 in good health and CMV-seropositive. DNA for the CDR3: TGTGCCAGCAGTGAAGCTGGAGGGGTAGGCACCATATATTTT. Encoded protein: CASSEAGGVGTIYF.